What follows are 2 T cell receptor beta chains derived from one specimen sequenced in a study of monozygotic twins with cystic fibrosis. The table came from immunoSEQ multiplex PCR; TCRdb's copy has only in-frame clones and leaves some out. The table lists about 24,000 clones, under 95% of them singletons. The sequencing input was blood. Receptor source: a girl aged 2-10 years with cystic fibrosis.

The chain carries TRBV30 and TRBJ1-1, with unresolved D. V dropped 4 bases and J dropped 1 base, with 7 bases sitting between them. Germline values: CDR1 GTSNPN, CDR2 SVGIG (reference sequence). This CDR3 has 12 amino acids. CDR3 nucleotide sequence: TGTGCCTGGACGGTAGGGAACACTGAAGCTTTCTTT. This sequence encodes CAWTVGNTEAFF.

The chain is built from TRBV28 and TRBJ1-3; D may be TRBD1 (5 bases). The CDR3 is 14 amino acids. The V and J ends lost 9 bases and 0 bases respectively, with 12 bases between them. From germline, CDR1 is MDHEN and CDR2 SYDVKM. CDR3 coding DNA: TGTGCCAGTATTGGACACCTCTCTGGAAACACCATATATTTT. This gives the protein CASIGHLSGNTIYF.